This TCR beta chain was sequenced in a study of Graves' ophthalmopathy and Graves' hyperthyroidism. CDR3 size: 15 residues. V trimming: 1 base; J trimming: 14 bases; junction bases outside the gene matches: 8. In this sample, this clonotype turned up many times. Transcripts of RNA were the source for amplifying TCR beta CDR3 regions. Second-round multiplex PCR followed a first-round RT-PCR using HTBI primers. Via MiXCR, TCRdb re-called the multiplex PCR reads, giving one row per CDR3 protein. The sample contains about 620,000 distinct CDR3 sequences, over 20% of which appear only once. This TCR came from a young woman with stable Graves' hyperthyroidism. Some clones in this sample may be carry-over from other donors' samples. The chain couples TRBV12-3 or TRBV12-4 to TRBJ1-6; TRBD1 agrees at 10 bases. The sequencing sample was made of peripheral blood. CDR3 DNA sequence: TGTGCCAGCAGTTTAGTGACAGGGGGCGCGAGGGCCCTCCACTTT. Translated: CASSLVTGGARALHF.